The clone carrying this T cell receptor beta chain occurred many times. Its antigen is not known. This sample stems from a study of T cells in Graves' hyperthyroidism and ophthalmopathy. Across the study: Peripheral blood sampling occurred at initial diagnosis, before any treatment.

What was amplified from RNA transcripts were TCR beta CDR3 regions. A first-round RT-PCR of the TCR CDR3 used the HTBI primer set. TCRdb called the multiplex PCR reads again in MiXCR, with one record for every CDR3 protein. The data contain 370,000 or so distinct CDR3 sequences, roughly 25% of them singletons. Whole-study results and caveats: Peripheral blood also featured most of the thyroid clonotypes expanded above 0.001. Separating ophthalmopathy from stable hyperthyroidism was achieved by a 13 V-J model.

The CDR3 consists of 13 residues. Germline loops: CDR1 SNHLY, CDR2 FYNNEI. The V end lost 8 bases, the J end lost 5 bases, and 14 bases lay between the germline ends. The material sequenced was blood. V gene TRBV2 combines with J gene TRBJ2-3; tentative D call: TRBD1 (5 bases). The receptor's source is a man aged 50 or older with Graves' hyperthyroidism. The CDR3 region has the DNA TGTGCCAGCTCAGGGTCACCAGGAGATACGCAGTATTTT. Its protein product is CASSGSPGDTQYF.